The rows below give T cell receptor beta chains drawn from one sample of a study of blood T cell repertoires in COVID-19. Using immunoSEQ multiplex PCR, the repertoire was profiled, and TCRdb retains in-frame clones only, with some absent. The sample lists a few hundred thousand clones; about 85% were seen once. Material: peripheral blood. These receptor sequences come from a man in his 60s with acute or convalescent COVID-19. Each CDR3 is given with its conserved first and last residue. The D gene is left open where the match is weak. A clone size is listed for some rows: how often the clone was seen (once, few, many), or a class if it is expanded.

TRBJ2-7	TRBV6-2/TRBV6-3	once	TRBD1	TGTGCCAGCAGTTCGCGCCTGGACAGGGCAAACTACGAGCAGTACTTC	CASSSRLDRANYEQYF
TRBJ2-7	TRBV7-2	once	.	TGTGCCAGCAGCTTACTCAGCGGATCCTACGAGCAGTACTTC	CASSLLSGSYEQYF
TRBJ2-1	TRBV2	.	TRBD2	TGTGCCAGCAGTCCAGGACTAGCGGGTGGCAATGAGCAGTTCTTC	CASSPGLAGGNEQFF
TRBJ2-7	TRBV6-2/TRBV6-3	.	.	TGTGCCAGCAGTAGGCCCAGCGGCACGCACTACGAGCAGTACTTC	CASSRPSGTHYEQYF
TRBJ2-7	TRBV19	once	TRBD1	TGTGCCAGTAGTATCCACCCCCCGGACAGGGGCTACGAGCAGTACTTC	CASSIHPPDRGYEQYF
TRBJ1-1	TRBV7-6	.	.	TGTGCCAGCAGCTTAGCAACAGGGACTGAAGCTTTCTTT	CASSLATGTEAFF
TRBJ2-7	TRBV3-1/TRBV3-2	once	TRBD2	TGTGCCAGCAGCCAACTGAGCGGGGGTATCTACGAGCAGTACTTC	CASSQLSGGIYEQYF
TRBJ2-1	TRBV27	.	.	TGTGCCAGCAGTATCCGCCTAACCTCCTACAATGAGCAGTTCTTC	CASSIRLTSYNEQFF
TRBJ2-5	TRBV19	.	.	TGTGCCAGTAGTTGGAGTAGCGGACACCAAGAGACCCAGTACTTC	CASSWSSGHQETQYF
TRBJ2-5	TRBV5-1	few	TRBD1	TGCGCCAGCAGCTTCCGCTACGGACAGGGTGAAGAGACCCAGTACTTC	CASSFRYGQGEETQYF
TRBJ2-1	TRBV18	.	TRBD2	TGTGCCAGCTCACCGGGACTAGCGGGGTACAGTGAGCAGTTCTTC	CASSPGLAGYSEQFF
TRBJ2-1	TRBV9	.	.	TGTGCCAGCAGCGTAACGCTAGCGCCCAATGAGCAGTTCTTC	CASSVTLAPNEQFF
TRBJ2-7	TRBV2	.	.	TGTGCCAGCTCGGTTATAGGGGCGCAGTACTTC	CASSVIGAQYF
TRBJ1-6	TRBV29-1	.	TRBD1	TGCAGCGTGCGGGGGACAGGGGCTTCACCCCTCCACTTT	CSVRGTGASPLHF
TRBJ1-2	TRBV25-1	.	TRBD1	TGTGCCAGCAGTGAATCCGGGACAGGGGCTAACTATGGCTACACCTTC	CASSESGTGANYGYTF
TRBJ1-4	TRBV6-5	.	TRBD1	TGTGCCAGCAGCAGGGACAGGGGGGAAAAACTGTTTTTT	CASSRDRGEKLFF
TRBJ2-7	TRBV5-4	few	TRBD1	TGTGCCAGCAGCTTGGGAGGACTAGACAGGGGGGAGCAGTACTTC	CASSLGGLDRGEQYF
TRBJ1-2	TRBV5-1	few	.	TGCGCCAGCAGCTTGGGAGCGGTGGGGGCCAGTAGGGGCTACACCTTC	CASSLGAVGASRGYTF
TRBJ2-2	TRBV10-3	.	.	TGTGCCATCAGTGAGTCCACTACTAGTGCCCGGGAGCTGTTTTTT	CAISESTTSARELFF
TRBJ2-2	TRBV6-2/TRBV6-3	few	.	TGTGCCAGCAGTTACTCCGACACGGCGAACACCGGGGAGCTGTTTTTT	CASSYSDTANTGELFF
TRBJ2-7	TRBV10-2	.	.	TGCGCCAGCAGTCTCTACTACGAGCAGTACTTC	CASSLYYEQYF
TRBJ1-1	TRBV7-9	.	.	TGTGCCAGCAGCACCAGAGGTGGGGCGACCACTGAAGCTTTCTTT	CASSTRGGATTEAFF
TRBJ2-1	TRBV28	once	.	TGTGCCAGCAGTTCCGGTTCAGGATTTGAGCAGTTCTTC	CASSSGSGFEQFF
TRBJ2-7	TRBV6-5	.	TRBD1	TGTGCCACCTCCCCCGGGACAGGGAAGCACGAGCAGTACTTC	CATSPGTGKHEQYF
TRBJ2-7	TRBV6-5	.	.	TGTGCCAGCAGAGACCCGGGGGCGGGAGCGCGCGAGCAGTACTTC	CASRDPGAGAREQYF
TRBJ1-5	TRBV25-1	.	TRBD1	TGTGCCAGCAGTGAACTACAGGGGGCCTTAAATCAGCCCCAGCATTTT	CASSELQGALNQPQHF
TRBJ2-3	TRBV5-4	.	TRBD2	TGTGCCAGCAGCTCCCGGGGCGGCGGGAGACCCACAGATACGCAGTATTTT	CASSSRGGGRPTDTQYF
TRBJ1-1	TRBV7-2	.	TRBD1	TGTGCCAGCAGCGGGACAGGGTTTCTAATGAACACTGAAGCTTTCTTT	CASSGTGFLMNTEAFF